This TCR beta chain was recovered during a study of shared clonotypes between healthy human individuals. About the study: Each donor's CD4 naive and CD4 memory cells filled three plates apiece, CD8 naive two, and CD8 memory one. Findings and caveats of the study: Richness estimates generally favored naive over memory subsets.

This CDR3 is built from 15 residues. Per the germline V gene, CDR1 is KGHSH and CDR2 is LQKENI. The V end lost 6 bases, the J end lost 6 bases, and 17 bases lay between the germline ends. This clone was counted once. Its antigen is not identified. The CD4+ fraction was divided into a CD45RA+ naive subset and a CD45RA-negative memory subset. Assay used: immunoSEQ multiplex PCR; TCRdb lists only in-frame clones, some missing. The table has roughly 2 million clones, about 95% seen once; the top ten hold under 0.15%. The specimen sequenced was naive CD4+ T cells sorted from blood. Regarding subset: CD45RA+ positively selected. The chain links TRBV18 to TRBJ2-2; D gene unclear. The TCR originated in a man younger than 35 in good health. The CDR3 region is CASSIGRLRAGELFF. In nucleotides, the CDR3 is TGTGCCAGCTCGATCGGGCGGCTACGCGCCGGGGAGCTGTTTTTT.